One and the same sample provided the 26 T cell receptor beta chains below, sequenced in a study of T cell responses to AZD1222 COVID-19 vaccine. Repertoires were generated with immunoSEQ multiplex PCR, while TCRdb's copy carries only in-frame clones and drops some. This table holds some 130,000 clones, just under 95% found once. Sequences were derived from peripheral blood, sampled 28 days after the second AZD1222 dose. The receptors derive from an adult who received the AZD1222 COVID-19 vaccine.

In the case of this clone: At one boundary the junction diverges from the germline segment, which might be a read error. This chain joins TRBV24-1 and TRBJ1-2; D is uncertain. In germline, CDR1 is KGHDR, CDR2 SFDVKD. The CDR3 is made up of 12 amino acids. This CDR3 is CAASDLPGGYTF. The DNA for the CDR3 is TGTGCCGCCAGTGATTTACCGGGAGGCTACACCTTC.

Here the CDR3 DNA reads TGCGCCAGCAGTCAATCGCCCCCTTACAGGGGGAAGAGGAACACTGAAGCTTTCTTT. This encodes CASSQSPPYRGKRNTEAFF. This sequence joins TRBV23-1 and TRBJ1-1; 8 bases are shared with TRBD1. TRBV23-1 is treated as an ORF (open reading frame) with a function not yet certain. The CDR3 is made up of 19 amino acids. The trim removed 0 bases at V and 1 base at J, leaving 13 bases unmatched.

The V gene is TRBV7-3, the J gene TRBJ2-3; possible D gene TRBD1, 5 bases. This CDR3 contains 16 residues. V was clipped by 1 base and J by 6 bases, with 17 bases between them. CDR1 is SGHTA, CDR2 FQGTGA, per germline. This CDR3 is CASSLNARATLDTQYF. The CDR3 nucleotides read TGTGCCAGCAGCTTAAATGCCAGGGCGACATTGGATACGCAGTATTTT.

The rearrangement joins TRBV20-1 to TRBJ1-1; the D is unclear. V was pared by 3 bases and J by 3 bases, with 14 bases between. The CDR3 spans 14 residues. The germline gives CDR1 DFQATT, CDR2 SNEGSKA (reference sequence). CDR3 loop: CSASRGSLDTEAFF. In nucleotides, the CDR3 is TGCAGTGCTAGTCGCGGGAGCCTGGACACTGAAGCTTTCTTT.

The rearrangement uses TRBV25-1 and TRBJ2-3; D is unresolved. CDR1 and CDR2 (germline): MGHDK, SYGVNS. The V end lost 2 bases, the J end lost 1 base, and 4 bases lay between the germline ends. The CDR3 sequence is 13 residues long. The DNA for the CDR3 is TGTGCCAGCAGTGAACAGGGCACAGATACGCAGTATTTT. Its protein is CASSEQGTDTQYF.

The rearrangement links TRBV6-2 or TRBV6-3 to TRBJ2-1; tentatively, D is TRBD2 (5 bases). Germline CDR1 and CDR2: MNHEY and SVGEGT. CDR3 length: 13 amino acids. Trimming stripped 5 bases from V and 10 bases from J, with 15 bases between. The DNA of the CDR3 is TGTGCCAGCAGTCCATCACTAGTTCGGGAGCAGTTCTTC. This encodes CASSPSLVREQFF.

This clone appeared once. The same CDR3 can be traced to other DNA sequences in this sample. The chain links TRBV5-1 to TRBJ2-5; 10 bases are a match to TRBD1. J gave up 4 bases and V 0 bases, and 0 bases lay outside the gene matches. CDR1 is SGHRS, CDR2 YFSETQ, per germline. The CDR3 extends over 14 amino acids. The CDR3 is CASSLGDRGETQYF. In DNA form, the CDR3 reads TGCGCCAGCAGCTTGGGGGACAGGGGAGAGACCCAGTACTTC.

The chain recombines TRBV7-8 with TRBJ2-7; 7 nucleotides agree with TRBD1. This CDR3 is 17 amino acids long. The V and J ends lost 0 bases and 3 bases, in that order; junction bases with no gene match: 11. CDR1 is SGHVS and CDR2 is FQNEAQ in the germline V gene. CDR3 in DNA: TGTGCCAGCAGCTTAGCCCCACTCCCGGGACAGCGCTACGAGCAGTACTTC. Its translation is CASSLAPLPGQRYEQYF.

The chain combines TRBV3-1 (or the pseudogene TRBV3-2) with TRBJ2-4, with 14 positions matching TRBD2. J gave up 8 bases and V 4 bases, and 7 bases lay outside the gene matches. Germline CDR1 reads LGHDT; CDR2 reads YNNKEL (reference sequence). CDR3 length: 16 residues. This chain's CDR3 is CASSRRLAGGLDIQYF. CDR3 bases: TGTGCCAGCAGCCGTCGACTAGCGGGGGGGCTGGACATTCAGTACTTC.

The chain combines TRBV7-2 with TRBJ1-2; D gene uncertain. CDR1 is SGHTA, CDR2 FQGNSA, per germline. Deletions cut 1 base from V and 1 base from J, with 4 bases between. The CDR3 runs to 13 residues. The CDR3 nucleotides are TGTGCCAGCAGCTTAGTCCGTAACTATGGCTACACCTTC. Amino acids: CASSLVRNYGYTF.

The chain uses TRBV5-1 and TRBJ2-2, with D unclear. Germline V CDR1 and CDR2: SGHRS, YFSETQ. This CDR3 has 14 amino acids. Trimming took off 0 bases at V and 4 bases at J, with 7 bases between the two ends. In DNA, the CDR3 is TGCGCCAGCAGCTTGGTTAGTTTCACCGGGGAGCTGTTTTTT. Its protein product is CASSLVSFTGELFF.

This sequence joins TRBV4-2 and TRBJ2-1, with 10 nucleotides matching TRBD2. Germline CDR1 is LGHNA and CDR2 is YNFKEQ. The CDR3 covers 16 residues. The ends lost 6 bases at V and 7 bases at J; junction bases unmatched: 12. CDR3 amino acids: CASRYNLAGGRNEQFF. DNA of the CDR3: TGTGCCAGCAGATACAATTTAGCGGGGGGTAGGAATGAGCAGTTCTTC.

The DNA of the CDR3 is TGTGCCAGCTCACCATTCGATGAGCAGTTCTTC. Protein sequence: CASSPFDEQFF. The rearrangement links TRBV18 to TRBJ2-1; D uncertain. V lost 2 bases to trimming and J lost 8 bases, with 4 bases between them. The germline gives CDR1 KGHSH, CDR2 LQKENI. This CDR3 is built from 11 residues.

The chain joins TRBV19 to TRBJ1-4, with 8 positions matching TRBD1. The V gene's germline CDR1 is LNHDA and CDR2 SQIVND (reference sequence). After removal of 5 bases from V and 7 bases from J, the junction contained 9 bases not matched to a gene. The CDR3 has 15 amino acids. CDR3 residues: CASSWTGRMGEKLFF. CDR3 DNA sequence: TGTGCCAGTAGTTGGACAGGGCGTATGGGTGAAAAACTGTTTTTT.

V usage is TRBV7-3 and J usage is TRBJ2-1; D might be TRBD2 (6 bases). The CDR3 runs 12 residues. Germline loops: CDR1 SGHTA, CDR2 FQGTGA. Trimming shortened V by 6 bases and J by 10 bases, and 13 bases separated the two germline ends. The CDR3 reads CASSLGGQEQFF. CDR3 bases: TGTGCCAGCAGTTTGGGGGGTCAGGAGCAGTTCTTC.

V usage is TRBV11-3 and J usage is TRBJ1-1; a weak D match, TRBD1 (6 bases). The V gene lost 5 bases and the J gene lost 5 bases, with 9 bases spanning the gap. This CDR3 comprises 12 residues. Per germline, CDR1 SGHNT and CDR2 YENEEA. This CDR3 reads CASSHGQTEAFF. As DNA, the CDR3 is TGTGCCAGCAGCCACGGACAGACTGAAGCTTTCTTT.

V usage is TRBV11-2 and J usage is TRBJ2-7; 10 positions match TRBD2. Germline assignment: CDR1 SGHAT and CDR2 FQNNGV. This CDR3 is built from 15 residues. V shed 5 bases, J shed 5 bases, and the junction held 9 bases outside the gene matches. CDR3 nucleotides: TGTGCCAGCAGCGCCTTAGCGGGAGGTGGGGACGAGCAGTACTTC. Residues: CASSALAGGGDEQYF.

This clone occurred a few times. J is TRBJ2-7 and V is TRBV6-1; D gene ambiguous. Per the germline V gene, CDR1 is MNHNS and CDR2 is SASEGT. The CDR3 length is 14 residues. Trimming pared 0 bases from V and 2 bases from J, leaving 8 bases between. Here the CDR3 DNA reads TGTGCCAGCAGTGAAGCCGCAGAACCCTACGAGCAGTACTTC. Translating gives CASSEAAEPYEQYF.

V and J are TRBV19 and TRBJ2-1; TRBD2 matches 7 bases. The CDR3 is 16 residues long. Germline CDR1 reads LNHDA; CDR2 reads SQIVND (reference sequence). V trimming: 3 bases; J trimming: 2 bases; junction bases outside the gene matches: 7. In DNA, the CDR3 is TGTGCCAGTAGTATCCCCTCTAGCGGAACCTACAATGAGCAGTTCTTC. Its protein is CASSIPSSGTYNEQFF.

This clone came up once. In DNA form, the CDR3 reads TGTGCCAGCAGCCCAGGAGGGGTAAGGTCCTACGAGCAGTACTTC. This sequence encodes CASSPGGVRSYEQYF. The gene calls are TRBV7-9 and TRBJ2-7; D is possibly TRBD2 (6 bases). The V gene's germline CDR1 is SEHNR and CDR2 FQNEAQ (reference sequence). Trimming removed 5 bases from V and 1 base from J, with 15 bases in between. This CDR3 region has 15 residues.

This sequence joins TRBV30 and TRBJ2-3, with D tentatively TRBD1 or TRBD2 (5 bases each). The CDR3 runs to 14 residues. Germline CDR1 and CDR2: GTSNPN and SVGIG (reference sequence). V lost 0 bases and J lost 5, with 12 bases in between. The CDR3 region is CAWSVAGAGDTQYF. DNA for the CDR3: TGTGCCTGGAGTGTAGCCGGGGCGGGAGATACGCAGTATTTT.

The chain uses TRBV28 and TRBJ2-1; 11 positions agree with TRBD2. V trimming: 6 bases; J trimming: 6 bases; junction bases outside the gene matches: 7. Germline assignment: CDR1 MDHEN and CDR2 SYDVKM. This CDR3 spans 15 amino acids. CDR3: CASSLGTSGGNEQFF. CDR3 nucleotides: TGTGCCAGCAGCCTCGGGACTAGCGGTGGCAATGAGCAGTTCTTC.

The rearrangement uses TRBV27 and TRBJ1-5, with TRBD1 matching 7 bases. The germline gives CDR1 MNHEY, CDR2 SMNVEV (reference sequence). The CDR3 totals 14 residues. Trimming at V came to 7 bases and at J to 1 base, leaving 4 bases not matched to a gene. CDR3 residues: CASKRQGSNQPQHF. For the CDR3, the DNA is TGTGCCAGCAAAAGACAGGGCAGCAATCAGCCCCAGCATTTT.

CDR3 residues: CASRGQGAMAQYF. The CDR3 nucleotides read TGTGCCAGCAGAGGACAGGGGGCTATGGCCCAGTACTTC. V usage is TRBV12-3 or TRBV12-4 and J usage is TRBJ2-5; 11 bases agree with TRBD1. With V trimmed by 6 bases and J by 9 bases, 6 bases remained unmatched. CDR3 length: 13 amino acids.

Details on this clone: This same CDR3 is encoded by further DNA sequences in the sample. The CDR3 sequence is CASSIGGDRGQPQHF. The DNA for the CDR3 is TGTGCCAGTAGTATAGGAGGGGATAGGGGTCAGCCCCAGCATTTT. This chain joins TRBV19 and TRBJ1-5, with D possibly TRBD1 on 5 matching bases. Germline CDR1 reads LNHDA; CDR2 reads SQIVND (reference sequence). This CDR3 region has 15 residues. V was trimmed by 1 base and J by 6 bases, leaving 13 bases between them.

V gene TRBV29-1 combines with J gene TRBJ2-2; no reliable D call. The CDR3 runs 13 residues. Looked up from germline, CDR1 is SQVTM and CDR2 is ANQGSEA. Trimming shortened V by 4 bases and J by 3 bases, and 9 bases separated the two germline ends. CDR3 coding DNA: TGCAGCGTTGCTGGGCTTTACACCGGGGAGCTGTTTTTT. Protein: CSVAGLYTGELFF.